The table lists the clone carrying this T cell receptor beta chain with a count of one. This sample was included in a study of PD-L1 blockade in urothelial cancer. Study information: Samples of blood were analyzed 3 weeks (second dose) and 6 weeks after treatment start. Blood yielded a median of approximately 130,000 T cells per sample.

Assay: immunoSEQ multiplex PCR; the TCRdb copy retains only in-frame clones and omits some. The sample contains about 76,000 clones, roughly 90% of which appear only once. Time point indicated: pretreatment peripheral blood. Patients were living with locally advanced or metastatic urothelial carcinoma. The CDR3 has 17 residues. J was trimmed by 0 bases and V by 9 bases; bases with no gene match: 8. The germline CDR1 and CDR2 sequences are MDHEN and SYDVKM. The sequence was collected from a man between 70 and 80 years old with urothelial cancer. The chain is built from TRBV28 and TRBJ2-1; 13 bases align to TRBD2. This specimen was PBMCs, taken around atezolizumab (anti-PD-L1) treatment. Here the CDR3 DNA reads TGTGCCAGTATGGGACTAGCGGGACCCATCTCCTACAATGAGCAGTTCTTC. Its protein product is CASMGLAGPISYNEQFF. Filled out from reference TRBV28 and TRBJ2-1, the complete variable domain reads DVKVTQSSRYLVKRTGEKVFLECVQDMDHENMFWYRQDPGLGLRLIYFSYDVKMKEKGDIPEGYSVSREKKERFSLILESASTNQTSMYLCASMGLAGPISYNEQFFGPGTRLTVL.